The 14 T cell receptor beta chains reported below all come from one sample, sequenced in a study of Ad26.COV2.S vaccination and SARS-CoV-2 variants. The treatment: about 20 received Ad26.COV2.S at low or high dose, single or two shots; about five received placebo; per-sample allocation not given. The study sampled participants on day 63 after the first vaccine or placebo injection. The method was immunoSEQ multiplex PCR; TCRdb's version includes in-frame clones alone and lacks a portion of them. Of about 680,000 clones listed, roughly 90% were seen once; the top ten hold roughly 1.5%. Source: peripheral blood, taken in a trial of Ad26.COV2.S vaccine versus placebo. The receptors stem from a person between 18 and 65 years old who received the Ad26.COV2.S COVID-19 vaccine or a placebo.

This CDR3 reads CATSRDYPYTWTGDNEQFF. The DNA for the CDR3 is TGTGCCACCAGCAGAGACTACCCCTATACCTGGACAGGGGACAATGAGCAGTTCTTC. V is TRBV15 and J is TRBJ2-1, with 9 bases that match TRBD1. V dropped 0 bases and J dropped 5; count of bases not matched to a gene: 14. The CDR3 covers 19 residues. The germline V gene encodes CDR1 LNHNV and CDR2 YYDKDF (reference sequence).

The chain links TRBV30 to TRBJ2-1; no definite D call. From germline, CDR1 is GTSNPN and CDR2 SVGIG (reference sequence). Trimming stripped 0 bases from V and 9 bases from J, with 9 bases between. This CDR3 region has 12 residues. CDR3 bases: TGTGCCTGGAGTGTATCCGGATCTGAGCAGTTCTTC. The encoded protein is CAWSVSGSEQFF.

Many counts were recorded for this clone. This chain uses TRBV7-9 with TRBJ2-1; TRBD2 aligns across 10 bases. The CDR3 has 15 amino acids. Germline CDR1 SEHNR, CDR2 FQNEAQ (reference sequence). V dropped 5 bases and J dropped 7; count of bases not matched to a gene: 8. The DNA for the CDR3 is TGTGCCAGCAGCCCAGAAGGACTAGCGGCGAATGAGCAGTTCTTC. Protein sequence: CASSPEGLAANEQFF.

The chain joins TRBV29-1 to TRBJ1-4; D unresolved. The CDR3 has 15 amino acids. The V gene's germline CDR1 is SQVTM and CDR2 ANQGSEA. The V end was cut by 8 bases, the J end by 4 bases, with 20 bases between. CDR3 in DNA: TGCAGCCCATACACGCGGGGTGGAGTTAATGAAAAACTGTTTTTT. Protein sequence: CSPYTRGGVNEKLFF.

This clone was observed once. The chain carries TRBV10-3 and TRBJ1-5, with TRBD1 matching over 11 bases. CDR3 size: 16 residues. J gave up 6 bases and V 0 bases, and 4 bases lay outside the gene matches. Germline CDR1 and CDR2: ENHRY and SYGVKD. CDR3 residues: CAISESRTGGIQPQHF. CDR3 bases: TGTGCCATCAGTGAGTCGCGGACAGGGGGCATTCAGCCCCAGCATTTT.

The chain carries TRBV6-5 and TRBJ1-2, with a possible D match to TRBD1 (5 bases). CDR1 and CDR2 (germline): MNHEY, SVGAGI. The CDR3 spans 13 residues. Deletions cut 2 bases from V and 5 bases from J, with 9 bases between. Written as DNA, the CDR3 is TGTGCCAGCAGTTACGCGGCAGGGTATGGCTACACCTTC. Amino acids: CASSYAAGYGYTF.

This clone was recorded once. Other DNA sequences in this specimen translate into the identical CDR3. The chain employs TRBV18 and TRBJ1-1, with 7 bases identical to TRBD1. Germline V gene data show CDR1 as KGHSH and CDR2 as LQKENI. The CDR3 has 14 residues. V was clipped by 2 bases and J by 1 base; unmatched bases: 1. The CDR3, as DNA: TGTGCCAGCTCACCATACAGGGGGAACACTGAAGCTTTCTTT. Translated: CASSPYRGNTEAFF. The full variable domain, its missing parts supplied by reference TRBV18 and TRBJ1-1, is NAGVMQNPRHLVRRRGQEARLRCSPMKGHSHVYWYRQLPEEGLKFMVYLQKENIIDESGMPKERFSAEFPKEGPSILRIQQVVRGDSAAYFCASSPYRGNTEAFFGQGTRLTVV.

The V call is TRBV4-3, the J call TRBJ2-5, with 14 nucleotides matching TRBD2. The V gene's germline CDR1 is LGHNA and CDR2 YSLEER. The V gene end was trimmed by 0 bases and the J gene end by 5 bases; junction bases not matched to a gene: 5. This CDR3 contains 17 residues. CDR3 DNA: TGCGCCAGCAGCCAAGATAGGGGACTAGCGGGGGAGGAGACCCAGTACTTC. Translating it yields CASSQDRGLAGEETQYF.

The chain couples TRBV3-1 (or the pseudogene TRBV3-2) to TRBJ1-1; no firm D call. Trimming removed 0 bases from V and 5 bases from J, with 13 bases in between. The CDR3 is 15 residues long. Germline V CDR1 and CDR2: LGHDT, YNNKEL (reference sequence). The CDR3 loop reads CASSQDPYWYTEAFF. Here the CDR3 DNA reads TGTGCCAGCAGCCAAGACCCCTACTGGTATACTGAAGCTTTCTTT.

This clone was seen more than once but under ten times. The chain combines TRBV5-5 with TRBJ1-5; 7 positions agree with TRBD1. V lost 0 bases and J lost 6; bases outside the gene matches: 21. From germline, CDR1 is SGHKS and CDR2 YYEKEE (reference sequence). The CDR3 is made up of 20 amino acids. This chain's CDR3 is CASSLGVRGLGPYTGQPQHF. Here the CDR3 DNA reads TGTGCCAGCAGCTTGGGAGTAAGGGGGCTCGGGCCATATACAGGTCAGCCCCAGCATTTT.

The DNA for the CDR3 is TGTGCCAGCAGCCGGCTCGGAGGGCCAGCCAAAAACATTCAGTACTTC. Protein sequence: CASSRLGGPAKNIQYF. This chain connects TRBV7-9 to TRBJ2-4, with D tentatively TRBD2 (6 bases). The V end lost 5 bases, the J end lost 0 bases, and 14 bases lay between the germline ends. The CDR3 has 16 residues. Looked up from germline, CDR1 is SEHNR and CDR2 is FQNEAQ (reference sequence).

The V gene is TRBV5-4, the J gene TRBJ1-1; TRBD1 might be the D (5 bases). The CDR3 spans 13 residues. Trimming cost V 4 bases and J 2 bases, with 9 bases left between them. Germline CDR1 and CDR2: SGHNT and YYREEE (reference sequence). The CDR3 sequence: CASSRTPNTEAFF. The DNA for the CDR3 is TGTGCCAGCAGCAGGACACCAAACACTGAAGCTTTCTTT.

CDR3 coding DNA: TGTGCCAGCAGCTTAGGGGACAGACCGAACTACGAGCAGTACTTC. Protein sequence: CASSLGDRPNYEQYF. This chain uses TRBV7-9 with TRBJ2-7; TRBD1 agrees at 7 bases. In germline, CDR1 is SEHNR, CDR2 FQNEAQ (reference sequence). Losses at the gene ends were 1 base for V and 3 bases for J; bases not matched to a gene: 6. The CDR3 has 15 amino acids.

This rearrangement joins TRBV3-1 (or the pseudogene TRBV3-2) to TRBJ2-7; TRBD2 agrees at 9 bases. This CDR3 spans 16 amino acids. Germline CDR1 reads LGHDT; CDR2 reads YNNKEL (reference sequence). With V trimmed by 1 base and J by 1 base, 5 bases remained unmatched. For the CDR3, the DNA is TGTGCCAGCAGCCAAGCCCCTAGCGGGACATCCTACGAGCAGTACTTC. Translation gives CASSQAPSGTSYEQYF.